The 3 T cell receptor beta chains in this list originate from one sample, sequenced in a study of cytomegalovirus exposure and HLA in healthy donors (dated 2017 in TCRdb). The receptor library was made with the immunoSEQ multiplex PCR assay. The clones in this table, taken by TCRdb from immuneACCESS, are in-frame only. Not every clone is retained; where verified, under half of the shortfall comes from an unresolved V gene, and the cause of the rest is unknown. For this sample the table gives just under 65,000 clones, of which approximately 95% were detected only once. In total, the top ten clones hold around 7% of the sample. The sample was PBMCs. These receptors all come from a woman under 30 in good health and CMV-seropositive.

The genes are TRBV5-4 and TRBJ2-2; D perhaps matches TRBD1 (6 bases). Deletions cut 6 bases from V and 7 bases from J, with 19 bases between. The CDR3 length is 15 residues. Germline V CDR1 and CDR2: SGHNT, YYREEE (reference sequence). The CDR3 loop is CASKAGVSHNGELFF. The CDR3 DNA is TGTGCCAGCAAGGCAGGGGTCTCCCACAACGGGGAGCTGTTTTTT.

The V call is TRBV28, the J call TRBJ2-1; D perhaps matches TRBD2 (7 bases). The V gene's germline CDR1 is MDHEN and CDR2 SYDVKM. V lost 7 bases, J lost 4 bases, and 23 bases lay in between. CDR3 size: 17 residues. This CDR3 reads CASTKRGGHWRYNEQFF. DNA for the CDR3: TGTGCCAGCACCAAGAGGGGGGGACACTGGAGGTACAATGAGCAGTTCTTC. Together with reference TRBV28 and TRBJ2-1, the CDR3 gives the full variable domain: DVKVTQSSRYLVKRTGEKVFLECVQDMDHENMFWYRQDPGLGLRLIYFSYDVKMKEKGDIPEGYSVSREKKERFSLILESASTNQTSMYLCASTKRGGHWRYNEQFFGPGTRLTVL.

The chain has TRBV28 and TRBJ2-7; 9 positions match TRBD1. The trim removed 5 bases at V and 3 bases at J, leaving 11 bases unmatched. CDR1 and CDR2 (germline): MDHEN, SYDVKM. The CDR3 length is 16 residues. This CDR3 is CASSKLVTGGIYEQYF. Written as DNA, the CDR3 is TGTGCCAGCAGTAAGCTCGTTACAGGGGGCATCTACGAGCAGTACTTC.